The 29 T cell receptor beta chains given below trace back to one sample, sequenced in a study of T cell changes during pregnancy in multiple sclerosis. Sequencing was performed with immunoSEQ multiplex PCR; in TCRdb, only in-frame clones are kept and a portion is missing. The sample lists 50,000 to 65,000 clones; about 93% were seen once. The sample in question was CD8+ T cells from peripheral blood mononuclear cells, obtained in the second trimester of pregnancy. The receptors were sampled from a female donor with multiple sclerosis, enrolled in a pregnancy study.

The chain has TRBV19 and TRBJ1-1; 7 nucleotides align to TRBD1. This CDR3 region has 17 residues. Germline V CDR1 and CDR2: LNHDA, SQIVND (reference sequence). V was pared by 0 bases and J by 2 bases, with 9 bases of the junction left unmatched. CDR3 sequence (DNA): TGTGCCAGTAGTATAGACGGGACAGCAGGACTTAACACTGAAGCTTTCTTT. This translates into CASSIDGTAGLNTEAFF.

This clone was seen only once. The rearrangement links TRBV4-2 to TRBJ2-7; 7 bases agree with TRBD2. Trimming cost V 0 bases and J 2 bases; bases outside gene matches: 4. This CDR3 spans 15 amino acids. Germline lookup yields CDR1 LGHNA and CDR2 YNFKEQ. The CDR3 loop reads CASSQDLAGAYEQYF. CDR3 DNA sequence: TGTGCCAGCAGCCAAGATCTCGCGGGAGCCTACGAGCAGTACTTC.

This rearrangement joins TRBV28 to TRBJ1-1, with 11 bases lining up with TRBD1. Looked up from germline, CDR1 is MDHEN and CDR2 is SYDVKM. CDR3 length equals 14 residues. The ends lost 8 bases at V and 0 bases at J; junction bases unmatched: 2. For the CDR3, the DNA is TGTGCCAGCGGACAGGGGGCCATGAACACTGAAGCTTTCTTT. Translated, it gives CASGQGAMNTEAFF.

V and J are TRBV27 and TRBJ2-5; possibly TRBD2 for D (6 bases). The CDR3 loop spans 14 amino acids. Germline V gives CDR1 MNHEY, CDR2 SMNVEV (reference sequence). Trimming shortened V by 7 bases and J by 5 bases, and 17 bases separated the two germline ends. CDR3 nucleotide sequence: TGTGCCAGCAAACGGGACCCGGAGGGCGAGACCCAGTACTTC. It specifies CASKRDPEGETQYF.

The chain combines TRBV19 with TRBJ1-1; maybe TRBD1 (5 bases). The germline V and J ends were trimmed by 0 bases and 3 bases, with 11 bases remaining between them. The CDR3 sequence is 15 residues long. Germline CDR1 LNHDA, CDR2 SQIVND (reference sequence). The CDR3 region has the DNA TGTGCCAGTAGTATAGACAGCCGGGGGTACACTGAAGCTTTCTTT. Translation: CASSIDSRGYTEAFF.

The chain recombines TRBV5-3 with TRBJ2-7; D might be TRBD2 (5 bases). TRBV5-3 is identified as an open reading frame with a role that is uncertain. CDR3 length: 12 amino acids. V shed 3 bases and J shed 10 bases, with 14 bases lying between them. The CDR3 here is CARSSRGRIQYF. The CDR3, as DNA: TGTGCCAGAAGCTCCCGGGGTAGGATACAGTACTTC.

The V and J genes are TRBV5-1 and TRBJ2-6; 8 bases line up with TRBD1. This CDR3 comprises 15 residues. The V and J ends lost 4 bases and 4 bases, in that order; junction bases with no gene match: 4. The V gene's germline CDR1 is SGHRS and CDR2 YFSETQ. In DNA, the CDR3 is TGCGCCAGCAGCGTAACAGGGGGAGGGGCCAACGTCCTGACTTTC. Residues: CASSVTGGGANVLTF. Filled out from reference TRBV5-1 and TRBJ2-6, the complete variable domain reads KAGVTQTPRYLIKTRGQQVTLSCSPISGHRSVSWYQQTPGQGLQFLFEYFSETQRNKGNFPGRFSGRQFSNSRSEMNVSTLELGDSALYLCASSVTGGGANVLTFGAGSRLTVL.

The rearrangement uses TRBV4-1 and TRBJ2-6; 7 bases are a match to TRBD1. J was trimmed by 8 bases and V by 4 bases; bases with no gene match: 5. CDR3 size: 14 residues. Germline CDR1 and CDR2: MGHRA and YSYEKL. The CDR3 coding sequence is TGCGCCAGCAGCCCCCGACAGGGCACCAACGTCCTGACTTTC. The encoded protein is CASSPRQGTNVLTF.

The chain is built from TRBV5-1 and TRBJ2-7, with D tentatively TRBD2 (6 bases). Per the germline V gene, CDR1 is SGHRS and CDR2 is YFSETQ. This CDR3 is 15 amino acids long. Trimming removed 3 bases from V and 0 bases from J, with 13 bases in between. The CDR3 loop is CASSWGTRSSYEQYF. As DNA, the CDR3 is TGCGCCAGCAGCTGGGGGACTCGGAGCTCCTACGAGCAGTACTTC.

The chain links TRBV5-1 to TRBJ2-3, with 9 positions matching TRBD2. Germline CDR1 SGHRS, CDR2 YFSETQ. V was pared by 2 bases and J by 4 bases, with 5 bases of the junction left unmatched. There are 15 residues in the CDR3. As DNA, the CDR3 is TGCGCCAGCAGCTTAGTAGCGGGGGTCTCAGATACGCAGTATTTT. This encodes CASSLVAGVSDTQYF. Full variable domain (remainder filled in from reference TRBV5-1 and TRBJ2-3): KAGVTQTPRYLIKTRGQQVTLSCSPISGHRSVSWYQQTPGQGLQFLFEYFSETQRNKGNFPGRFSGRQFSNSRSEMNVSTLELGDSALYLCASSLVAGVSDTQYFGPGTRLTVL.

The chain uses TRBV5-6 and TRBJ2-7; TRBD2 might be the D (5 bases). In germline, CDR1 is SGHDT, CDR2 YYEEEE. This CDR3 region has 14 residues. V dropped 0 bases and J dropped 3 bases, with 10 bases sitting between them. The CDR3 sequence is CASSLDGSDYEQYF. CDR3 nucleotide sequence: TGTGCCAGCAGCTTGGATGGTAGCGACTACGAGCAGTACTTC.

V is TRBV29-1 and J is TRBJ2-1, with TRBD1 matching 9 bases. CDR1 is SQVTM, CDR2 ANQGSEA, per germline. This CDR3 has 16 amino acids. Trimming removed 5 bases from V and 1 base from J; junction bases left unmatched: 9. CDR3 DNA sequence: TGCAGCGTTATACCCGGGACAGGGAATTCCTACAATGAGCAGTTCTTC. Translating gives CSVIPGTGNSYNEQFF.

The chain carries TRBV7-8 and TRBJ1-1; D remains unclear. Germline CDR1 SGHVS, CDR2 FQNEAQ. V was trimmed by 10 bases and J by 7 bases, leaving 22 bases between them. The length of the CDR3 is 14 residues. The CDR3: CATGSGEVADEAFF. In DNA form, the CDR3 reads TGTGCCACTGGTAGTGGGGAGGTCGCGGATGAAGCTTTCTTT.

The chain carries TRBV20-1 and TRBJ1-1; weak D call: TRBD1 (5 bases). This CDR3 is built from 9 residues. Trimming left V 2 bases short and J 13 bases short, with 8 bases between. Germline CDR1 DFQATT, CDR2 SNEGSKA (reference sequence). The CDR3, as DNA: TGCAGTGCTAGAAGGGGCGGTTTCTTT. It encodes CSARRGGFF.

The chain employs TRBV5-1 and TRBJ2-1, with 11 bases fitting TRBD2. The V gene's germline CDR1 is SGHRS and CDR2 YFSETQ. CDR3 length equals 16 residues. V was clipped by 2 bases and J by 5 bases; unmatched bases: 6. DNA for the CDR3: TGCGCCAGCAGCTTCGGACTAGCGGGCCCTGACAATGAGCAGTTCTTC. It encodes CASSFGLAGPDNEQFF.

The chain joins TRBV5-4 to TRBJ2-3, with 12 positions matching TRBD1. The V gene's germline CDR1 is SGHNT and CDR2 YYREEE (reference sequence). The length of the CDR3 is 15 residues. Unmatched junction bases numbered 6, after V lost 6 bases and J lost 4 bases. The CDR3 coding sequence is TGTGCCAGCACGGGACAGGGGGCTTCAGCAGATACGCAGTATTTT. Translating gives CASTGQGASADTQYF.

CDR3 loop: CASGSSGGTYNEQFF. CDR3 DNA sequence: TGTGCTAGTGGTTCTAGCGGGGGGACCTACAATGAGCAGTTCTTC. The chain combines TRBV12-5 with TRBJ2-1; 11 bases are a match to TRBD2. Germline V gene sequence: CDR1 LGHNT, CDR2 FRNRAP. The trim removed 4 bases at V and 2 bases at J, leaving 1 base unmatched. The CDR3 is 15 residues long. The full variable domain, its missing parts supplied by reference TRBV12-5 and TRBJ2-1, is DARVTQTPRHKVTEMGQEVTMRCQPILGHNTVFWYRQTMMQGLELLAYFRNRAPLDDSGMPKDRFSAEMPDATLATLKIQPSEPRDSAVYFCASGSSGGTYNEQFFGPGTRLTVL.

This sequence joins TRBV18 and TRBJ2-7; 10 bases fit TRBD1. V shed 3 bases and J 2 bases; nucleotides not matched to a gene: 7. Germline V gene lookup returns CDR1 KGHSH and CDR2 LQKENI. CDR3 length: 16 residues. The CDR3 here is CASSPVSGTGAYEQYF. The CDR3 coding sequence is TGTGCCAGCTCACCCGTCTCTGGGACAGGGGCCTACGAGCAGTACTTC.

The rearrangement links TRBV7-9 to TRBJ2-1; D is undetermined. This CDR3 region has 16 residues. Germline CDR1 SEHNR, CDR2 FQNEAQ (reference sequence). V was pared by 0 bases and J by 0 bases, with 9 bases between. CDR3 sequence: CASSLARVASYNEQFF. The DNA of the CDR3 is TGTGCCAGCAGCTTAGCTCGGGTAGCCTCCTACAATGAGCAGTTCTTC.

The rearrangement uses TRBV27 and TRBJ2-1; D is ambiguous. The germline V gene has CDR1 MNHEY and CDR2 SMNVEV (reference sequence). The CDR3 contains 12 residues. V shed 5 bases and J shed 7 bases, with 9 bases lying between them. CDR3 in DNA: TGTGCCAGCAGTCCGGAGTGGAATGAGCAGTTCTTC. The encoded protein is CASSPEWNEQFF.

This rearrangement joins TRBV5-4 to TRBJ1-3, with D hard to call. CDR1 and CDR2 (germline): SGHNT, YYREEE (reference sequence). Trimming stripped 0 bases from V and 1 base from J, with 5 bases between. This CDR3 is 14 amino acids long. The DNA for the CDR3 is TGTGCCAGCAGCTTGGAGCGGTCTGGAAACACCATATATTTT. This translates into CASSLERSGNTIYF. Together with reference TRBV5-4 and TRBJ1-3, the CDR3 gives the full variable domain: ETGVTQSPTHLIKTRGQQVTLRCSSQSGHNTVSWYQQALGQGPQFIFQYYREEENGRGNFPPRFSGLQFPNYSSELNVNALELDDSALYLCASSLERSGNTIYFGEGSWLTVV.

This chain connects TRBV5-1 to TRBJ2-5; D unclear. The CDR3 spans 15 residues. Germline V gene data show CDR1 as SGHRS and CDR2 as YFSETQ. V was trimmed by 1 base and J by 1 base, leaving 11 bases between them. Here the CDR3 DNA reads TGCGCCAGCAGCTTGCTCTTGCAGCGCCAAGAGACCCAGTACTTC. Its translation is CASSLLLQRQETQYF.

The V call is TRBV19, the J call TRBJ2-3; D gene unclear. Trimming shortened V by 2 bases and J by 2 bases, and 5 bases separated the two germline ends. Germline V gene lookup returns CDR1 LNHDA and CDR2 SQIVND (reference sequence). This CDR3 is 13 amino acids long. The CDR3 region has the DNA TGTGCCAGTAGTATACTACCCACAGATACGCAGTATTTT. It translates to CASSILPTDTQYF. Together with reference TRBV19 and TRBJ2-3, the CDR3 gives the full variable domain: DGGITQSPKYLFRKEGQNVTLSCEQNLNHDAMYWYRQDPGQGLRLIYYSQIVNDFQKGDIAEGYSVSREKKESFPLTVTSAQKNPTAFYLCASSILPTDTQYFGPGTRLTVL.

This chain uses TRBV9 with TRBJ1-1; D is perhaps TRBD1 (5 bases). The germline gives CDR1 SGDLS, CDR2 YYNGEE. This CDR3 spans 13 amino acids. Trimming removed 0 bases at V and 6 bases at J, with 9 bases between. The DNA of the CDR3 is TGTGCCAGCAGCGTAGATCGGGGGGCTGAAGCTTTCTTT. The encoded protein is CASSVDRGAEAFF. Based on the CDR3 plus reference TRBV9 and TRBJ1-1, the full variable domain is DSGVTQTPKHLITATGQRVTLRCSPRSGDLSVYWYQQSLDQGLQFLIQYYNGEERAKGNILERFSAQQFPDLHSELNLSSLELGDSALYFCASSVDRGAEAFFGQGTRLTVV.

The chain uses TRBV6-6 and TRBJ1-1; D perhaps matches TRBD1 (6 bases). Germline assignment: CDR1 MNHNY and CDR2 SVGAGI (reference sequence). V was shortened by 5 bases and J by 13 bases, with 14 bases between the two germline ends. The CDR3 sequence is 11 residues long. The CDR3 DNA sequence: TGTGCCAGCAGTGAAACAGGGCGGCTTTTCTTT. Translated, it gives CASSETGRLFF.

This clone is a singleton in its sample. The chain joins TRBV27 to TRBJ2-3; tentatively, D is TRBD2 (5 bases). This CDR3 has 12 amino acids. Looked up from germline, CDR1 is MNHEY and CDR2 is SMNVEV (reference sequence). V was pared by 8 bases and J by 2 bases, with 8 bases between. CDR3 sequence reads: CASVGITDTQYF. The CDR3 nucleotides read TGTGCCAGCGTCGGGATCACAGATACGCAGTATTTT.

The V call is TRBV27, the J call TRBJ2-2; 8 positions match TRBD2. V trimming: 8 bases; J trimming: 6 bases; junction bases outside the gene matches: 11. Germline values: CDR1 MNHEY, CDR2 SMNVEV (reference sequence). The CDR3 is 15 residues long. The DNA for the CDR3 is TGTGCCAGCGGTGCGGGTCGCGGGAGGTCCGGGGAGCTGTTTTTT. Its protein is CASGAGRGRSGELFF.

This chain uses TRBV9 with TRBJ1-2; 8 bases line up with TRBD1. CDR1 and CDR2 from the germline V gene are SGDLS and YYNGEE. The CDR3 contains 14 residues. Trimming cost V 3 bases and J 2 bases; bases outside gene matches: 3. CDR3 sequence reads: CASSGRTGNYGYTF. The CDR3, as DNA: TGTGCCAGCAGCGGGCGGACAGGGAACTATGGCTACACCTTC.

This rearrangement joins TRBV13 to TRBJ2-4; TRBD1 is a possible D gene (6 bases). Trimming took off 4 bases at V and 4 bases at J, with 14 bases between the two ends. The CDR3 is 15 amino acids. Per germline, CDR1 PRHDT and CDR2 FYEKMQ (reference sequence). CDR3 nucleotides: TGTGCCAGCAGCTCGACAGGTGAGTGGAAAAACATTCAGTACTTC. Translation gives CASSSTGEWKNIQYF.